This paragraph covers one T cell receptor (beta chain) sequence. No antigen is known for it. No base quality information exists; no much larger clone differs at one position. These data are taken from a study of blood T cell repertoires in COVID-19 (dated by TCRdb to 2018 to 2020). General notes on the study: The collaborator samples originated in the United States, Italy and Spain and spanned the acute and convalescent phases of COVID-19. The material from the prospective study consisted of cDNA or gDNA derived from T cells, B-cell-depleted T cells, or PBMCs. The dataset comprised deeply sampled blood TCRbeta repertoires from subjects exposed to, actively infected with, or recovered from COVID-19. The repertoires were released in a freely available public database intended as a resource for research on the immune response to SARS-CoV-2. The samples were drawn from two sources: the first 160 participants of the ongoing ImmuneRACE study, and 950 to 1,500 subjects contributed by 6 global collaborators. Sample metadata almost always included a de-identified subject ID, COVID-19 status, age in years and sex. Where available, HLA class I and class II types were obtained from metadata supplied by the sample provider rather than from assay-based typing. Points the paper makes about the study in general: Clinical and demographic metadata were provided uncurated, with the amount varying by source and participant.

For CDR1 and CDR2, the germline V gene lists KGHSH and LQKENI. Taken from cysteine to phenylalanine, the CDR3 has 15 residues. The entry retains the CDR3 DNA only, 45 bases that are in frame from base 1. V was cut back by 3 bases and J by 5 bases, leaving a gap of 16 bases between them. In the prospective study, participants were roughly 18 to 100 years old, resided in about two dozen geographic areas of the United States, and were enrolled through a virtual design. To assign participants to cohorts, the prospective study relied on clinical history that participants themselves reported in a screening survey and a study questionnaire. A participant counted as exposed if, within 2 weeks of entering the study, that participant had been in contact with someone who had a PCR-confirmed or clinician-diagnosed COVID-19 case. Each participant in the prospective study had whole blood, serum and a nasopharyngeal or oropharyngeal swab collected by mobile phlebotomists. Participants in the prospective study had the option to provide additional blood draws and questionnaires over a roughly 2-month period. Prospective study blood samples were shipped either frozen or at room temperature before DNA extraction.

The immunoSEQ Assay, a bias-controlled multiplex PCR, was used to amplify TCRbeta CDR3 regions from genomic DNA. Per the source publication's procedure: The number of nucleated cells in each sample was estimated from the amplification of reference gene primers within the assay. To quantify the absolute abundance of each unique TCRbeta CDR3 rearrangement, sequence reads were collapsed and filtered. For each sample, productive Simpson clonality was calculated as the square root of Simpson's diversity index across productive rearrangements. TCRdb carries this immuneACCESS record with in-frame sequences only. Its versions omit some clonotypes, under half of them owing to an unresolved V gene in the studies checked, with the rest unexplained. V, J and clone size reflect that table, while D and trimming were determined from the DNA. This sample lists fewer than 250,000 clones; about four fifths were detected once. The ten largest make up about 3.6% of the sample.

Material: PBMCs or T cells enriched from blood (not recorded which). The chain is assembled from TRBV18 and TRBJ1-1, with a tentative D gene TRBD1 over 5 matching bases. The receptor's source is a middle-aged woman who had been exposed to COVID-19. The CDR3 protein: CASSPFRGDGTEAFF. The DNA sequence reads TGTGCCAGCTCACCGTTTCGGGGGGACGGAACTGAAGCTTTCTTT. The full variable domain, completed from the reference TRBV18 and TRBJ1-1 proteins outside the CDR3, reads NAGVMQNPRHLVRRRGQEARLRCSPMKGHSHVYWYRQLPEEGLKFMVYLQKENIIDESGMPKERFSAEFPKEGPSILRIQQVVRGDSAAYFCASSPFRGDGTEAFFGQGTRLTVV.